The clone carrying this TCR beta chain turned up a few times. Its cognate antigen is unknown. For TCRbeta, the library was prepared with unique molecular identifiers. TCRdb called the PCR reads again in MiXCR, with one record for every CDR3 protein. The sample contains around 200,000 distinct CDR3 sequences, about a tenth of which appear only once. The sample belongs to a study of T-cell reconstitution after alpha-beta-depleted transplantation in children. Findings and limits, study-wide: In some patients, recipient T cells and intrathymic progenitors surviving conditioning explained high day-60 diversity. One year post-transplant, T-cell counts and diversity were largely derived from T cells produced anew. Reportedly, roughly two months post-transplant, alpha-beta T cells arose from several hundred expanded graft clones.

The source was PBMCs, collected before TCRalphabeta/CD19-depleted stem cell transplant. The sequence was collected from a child less than two years old with acute myeloid leukemia, due to receive a stem cell transplant.

CDR3 loop: CASRETGDYGYTF. CDR3 DNA sequence: TGTGCCAGCAGGGAGACAGGGGACTATGGCTACACCTTC. This rearrangement joins TRBV25-1 to TRBJ1-2, with TRBD1 matching over 8 bases. V lost 6 bases to trimming and J lost 3 bases; unmatched junction nucleotides: 3. CDR3 length equals 13 residues. Germline CDR1 and CDR2: MGHDK and SYGVNS.